This TCR beta chain appears in the sequencing data of a study of low-dose radiotherapy and immunotherapy resistance in tumors. Study details: Every six weeks patients received intravenous ipilimumab 1 mg/kg, and every two weeks they received intravenous nivolumab 240 mg. Every day for four cycles from cycle 1 day 1, patients took 300 mg of oral aspirin.

TRAV- and TRBV-specific primers, spanning alpha and beta chains, primed first-strand cDNA. A constant-region primer paired with the V-primer adapter amplified TCRs over around 18 PCR cycles. Amplification (by in vitro transcription) was performed on isolated mRNA. From the reads, TCRdb called clonotypes with MiXCR, one entry per CDR3 protein. Here the sample spans 80,000 to 95,000 distinct CDR3 sequences, 9.4% being singletons. The junction had 7 bases not matched to a gene; V was cut back by 5 bases and J by 1 base. The CDR3 is 15 amino acids. Germline CDR1 and CDR2: MDHEN and SYDVKM. This clonotype was found many times. Time point specified: before trial treatment. Patients who could take part had advanced solid tumors with no tumor-infiltrating lymphocytes.

The V call is TRBV28, the J call TRBJ1-1, with 7 positions matching TRBD1. This TCR came from a male donor with prostate cancer. The sample consisted of PBMCs, taken before treatment. The CDR3 region is CASSPAGTENTEAFF. The CDR3 DNA sequence: TGTGCCAGCAGTCCGGCCGGGACAGAGAACACTGAAGCTTTCTTT.